This TCR beta chain emerged from a study of blood T cell repertoires in COVID-19. About the study: The United States, Italy and Spain supplied acute and convalescent COVID-19 samples. From T cells, B-cell-depleted T cells, or PBMCs came the material, which was cDNA or gDNA.

How the authors handled the data: From reference gene primer amplification, estimates of nucleated cell counts were derived. Libraries were prepared by immunoSEQ multiplex PCR; TCRdb keeps only in-frame clonotypes and omits some of them. V, J and clone size are taken as reported in that table, and D and trimming were inferred from the DNA itself. The sample records approximately 220,000 clones, roughly nine tenths being singletons. Trimming took 5 bases from V and 2 from J, leaving 15 bases between them. CDR3 length: 15 amino acids. Germline V lookup: CDR1 SEHNR, CDR2 FQNEAQ (reference sequence). The V gene is TRBV7-9, the J gene TRBJ1-1, with D uncertain. This receptor was taken from a middle-aged man with acute or convalescent COVID-19. The sequenced material came from peripheral blood. CDR3 sequence reads: CASSLALRGNTEAFF. The CDR3 region has the DNA TGTGCCAGCAGCCTCGCATTGCGGGGAAACACTGAAGCTTTCTTT.